This T cell receptor beta chain was recorded in a study of identical twins. Study-level findings and limits: Twin pairs' shared out-of-frame alpha sequences were enriched in low generation probability.

This CDR3 is built from 16 residues. V gave up 5 bases and J gave up 7 bases; unmatched junction bases: 6. The germline V gene has CDR1 SNHLY and CDR2 FYNNEI. Comment on this clonotype: What it recognizes is unknown.

Unique molecular identifiers were present on cDNA, and template switching added a universal primer site. Via MiXCR, TCRdb re-called the 5' RACE reads, giving one row per CDR3 protein. In the table there are 1.5 million to 2 million distinct CDR3 sequences, less than 35% of which are singletons. Material for sequencing was cord blood. The sequence derives from a newborn girl in good health. V is TRBV2 and J is TRBJ2-2; TRBD2 agrees at 14 bases. This CDR3 reads CASSRLAGGQVGELFF. The CDR3 DNA is TGTGCCAGCAGTCGACTAGCGGGGGGGCAGGTCGGGGAGCTGTTTTTT.